This T cell receptor beta chain was sequenced during a study of blood T cell repertoires in COVID-19. Turning to the study itself: Some COVID-19 samples were acute and others convalescent; all came from the United States, Italy and Spain. In each case, the material was cDNA or gDNA derived from T cells, B-cell-depleted T cells, or PBMCs.

In the study's own analysis: Reference gene primers were amplified, and this amplification served to estimate nucleated cell counts. Some clones are missing from TCRdb's copy, which holds only in-frame ones; the method was immunoSEQ multiplex PCR. Clone size and V and J calls were adopted from that table, with D and trimming inferred from the DNA. The table lists about 60,000 clones, about nine tenths of them singletons. Germline V gives CDR1 LNHNV, CDR2 YYDKDF (reference sequence). The CDR3 contains 17 residues. Trimming took 1 base from V and 4 from J, leaving 17 bases between them. Sample: peripheral blood. The chain is built from TRBV15 and TRBJ1-5; weak D call: TRBD1 (6 bases). This receptor was obtained from a human donor with active COVID-19. The donor label of this sample is uncertain. The CDR3 bases are TGTGCCACCAGCAGAGGAGGGGGAGGGGGGATTAATCAGCCCCAGCATTTT. This codes for CATSRGGGGGINQPQHF.